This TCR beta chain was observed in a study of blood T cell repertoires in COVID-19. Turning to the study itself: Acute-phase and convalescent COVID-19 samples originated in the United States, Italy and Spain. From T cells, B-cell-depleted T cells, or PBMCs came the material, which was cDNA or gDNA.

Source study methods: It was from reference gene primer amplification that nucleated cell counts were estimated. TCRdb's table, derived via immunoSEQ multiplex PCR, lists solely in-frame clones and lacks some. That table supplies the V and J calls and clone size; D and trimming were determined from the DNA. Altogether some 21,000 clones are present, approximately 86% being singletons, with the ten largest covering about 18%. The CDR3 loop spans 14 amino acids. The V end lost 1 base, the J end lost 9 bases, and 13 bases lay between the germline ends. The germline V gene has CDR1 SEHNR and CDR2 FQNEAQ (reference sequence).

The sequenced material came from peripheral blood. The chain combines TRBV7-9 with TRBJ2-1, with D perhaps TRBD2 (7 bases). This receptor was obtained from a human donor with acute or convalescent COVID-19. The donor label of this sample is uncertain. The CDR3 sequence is CASSLDGRGAEQFF. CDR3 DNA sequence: TGTGCCAGCAGCTTAGATGGACGGGGGGCTGAGCAGTTCTTC. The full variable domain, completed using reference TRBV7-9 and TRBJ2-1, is DTGVSQNPRHKITKRGQNVTFRCDPISEHNRLYWYRQTLGQGPEFLTYFQNEAQLEKSRLLSDRFSAERPKGSFSTLEIQRTEQGDSAMYLCASSLDGRGAEQFFGPGTRLTVL.